Each of the 11 T cell receptor beta chains below was sequenced from the same sample in a study of sequential checkpoint blockade in melanoma. Repertoires were generated with immunoSEQ multiplex PCR, while TCRdb's copy carries only in-frame clones and drops some. This sample has approximately 11,000 clones; roughly 80% occur once, and the top ten carry about a tenth. The treatment denotes: randomized to nivolumab then ipilimumab (arm A) or the reverse (arm B). The sequencing used CD8+ T cells sorted from blood (inferred from file names), collected from a patient given nivolumab and ipilimumab in sequence. These receptor sequences come from a human donor with melanoma.

This clone is judged large. This chain joins TRBV19 and TRBJ2-7, with a tentative D call TRBD2 (6 bases). V lost 3 bases and J 5 bases, leaving 11 bases between the germline ends. This CDR3 spans 13 amino acids. CDR1 and CDR2 (germline): LNHDA, SQIVND (reference sequence). The CDR3 DNA sequence: TGTGCCAGTAGTATCGGGGGTTCGAACGAGCAGTACTTC. Residues: CASSIGGSNEQYF.

CDR3 amino acids: CASSNRDVKYYGYTF. The CDR3 bases are TGTGCCAGTAGTAACAGGGACGTGAAGTACTATGGCTACACCTTC. The V call is TRBV19, the J call TRBJ1-2; D perhaps matches TRBD1 (6 bases). Deletions cut 4 bases from V and 3 bases from J, with 15 bases between. Germline loops: CDR1 LNHDA, CDR2 SQIVND (reference sequence). The CDR3 has 15 amino acids. The variable domain in full, with the rest retrieved from reference TRBV19 and TRBJ1-2, is DGGITQSPKYLFRKEGQNVTLSCEQNLNHDAMYWYRQDPGQGLRLIYYSQIVNDFQKGDIAEGYSVSREKKESFPLTVTSAQKNPTAFYLCASSNRDVKYYGYTFGSGTRLTVV.

The chain couples TRBV29-1 to TRBJ1-1, with TRBD1 identical over 8 bases. The CDR3 runs 11 residues. Germline V CDR1 and CDR2: SQVTM, ANQGSEA. The ends lost 3 bases at V and 11 bases at J; junction bases unmatched: 5. The CDR3 here is CSVDRGLGAFF. The CDR3 DNA follows: TGCAGCGTTGACAGGGGGCTGGGGGCTTTCTTT. Based on the CDR3 plus reference TRBV29-1 and TRBJ1-1, the full variable domain is SAVISQKPSRDICQRGTSLTIQCQVDSQVTMMFWYRQQPGQSLTLIATANQGSEATYESGFVIDKFPISRPNLTFSTLTVSNMSPEDSSIYLCSVDRGLGAFFGQGTRLTVV.

The chain carries TRBV5-4 and TRBJ2-7; no definite D call. CDR3 length equals 13 residues. Germline values: CDR1 SGHNT, CDR2 YYREEE (reference sequence). Trimming stripped 1 base from V and 0 bases from J, with 5 bases between. CDR3 sequence: CASSLRSSYEQYF. Here the CDR3 DNA reads TGTGCCAGCAGCTTGCGGTCCTCCTACGAGCAGTACTTC.

The V call is TRBV4-2, the J call TRBJ1-4, with D unclear. Trimming left V 0 bases short and J 10 bases short, with 18 bases between. The germline gives CDR1 LGHNA, CDR2 YNFKEQ. This CDR3 has 16 amino acids. DNA for the CDR3: TGTGCCAGCAGCCAAGACCCCCGGTCGACGGGTGGAAAACTGTTTTTT. Translated, it gives CASSQDPRSTGGKLFF.

CDR3 in DNA: TGTGCCAGCAGTTTAACCCTCTCGACAGGTGGCTACACCTTC. Its translation: CASSLTLSTGGYTF. The V and J genes are TRBV28 and TRBJ1-2, with D maybe TRBD1 (6 bases). The CDR3 totals 14 residues. With 2 bases removed from V and 7 bases from J, the gap between germline ends came to 14 bases. Germline CDR1 MDHEN, CDR2 SYDVKM.

The chain employs TRBV27 and TRBJ1-1; perhaps TRBD1 as D (5 bases). There are 13 residues in the CDR3. Germline V gene sequence: CDR1 MNHEY, CDR2 SMNVEV (reference sequence). V lost 2 bases and J 2 bases, leaving 6 bases between the germline ends. The CDR3 nucleotides are TGTGCCAGCAGTTTACAGGGAAACACTGAAGCTTTCTTT. It translates to CASSLQGNTEAFF.

This chain connects TRBV9 to TRBJ2-1, with 11 bases identical to TRBD1. CDR3 length: 14 amino acids. Looked up from germline, CDR1 is SGDLS and CDR2 is YYNGEE. The J segment lost 5 bases and the V segment lost 7 bases, leaving 5 bases of the junction unmatched. CDR3 nucleotide sequence: TGTGCCAGCGGACAGGGGGCTAACGACAATGAGCAGTTCTTC. Translated: CASGQGANDNEQFF. The whole variable domain, remainder taken from reference TRBV9 and TRBJ2-1, is DSGVTQTPKHLITATGQRVTLRCSPRSGDLSVYWYQQSLDQGLQFLIQYYNGEERAKGNILERFSAQQFPDLHSELNLSSLELGDSALYFCASGQGANDNEQFFGPGTRLTVL.

This clone turned up a few times. The gene calls are TRBV6-5 and TRBJ1-2; D is perhaps TRBD1 (6 bases). The CDR3 length is 13 residues. V was cut by 5 bases and J by 3 bases, with 10 bases left in between. CDR1 MNHEY and CDR2 SVGAGI come from the germline V gene. CDR3 residues: CASSPGTHYGYTF. CDR3 coding DNA: TGTGCCAGCAGTCCCGGGACACACTATGGCTACACCTTC.

The chain is built from TRBV29-1 and TRBJ2-1; 7 bases align to TRBD1. The CDR3 sequence is 13 residues long. V lost 6 bases and J lost 3; bases outside the gene matches: 5. Germline V gene data show CDR1 as SQVTM and CDR2 as ANQGSEA. CDR3 sequence reads: CSVETGYYNEQFF. CDR3 nucleotides: TGCAGCGTAGAGACAGGGTACTACAATGAGCAGTTCTTC.

This chain joins TRBV4-2 and TRBJ1-5; the D gene is possibly TRBD1 (6 bases). Trimming took 0 bases from V and 0 from J, leaving 9 bases between them. CDR3 length: 16 amino acids. Per germline, CDR1 LGHNA and CDR2 YNFKEQ. The CDR3 protein is CASSQDRTVSNQPQHF. CDR3 DNA sequence: TGTGCCAGCAGCCAAGATAGGACAGTTAGCAATCAGCCCCAGCATTTT.